These 9 T cell receptor beta chains were sequenced from one sample in a study of cytomegalovirus exposure and HLA in healthy donors. The PCR made use of 60 Vbeta and 13 Jbeta primers. TCRdb's table, derived via immunoSEQ multiplex PCR, lists solely in-frame clones and lacks some. The data show more than 95,000 clones, roughly three quarters seen once. The specimen sequenced was PBMCs. The receptors originated from a man aged 35-49 years in good health and CMV-seronegative.

In the case of this clone: At one boundary the junction diverges from the germline segment, which might be a read error. This specimen includes other DNA sequences encoding the same CDR3. The rearrangement joins TRBV5-8 to TRBJ2-7; 10 nucleotides line up with TRBD1. Per germline, CDR1 SGHTS and CDR2 YDEGEE. CDR3 length: 15 amino acids. CDR3 residues: CASSDRDRGSYEQYF. CDR3 bases: TGCGCCAGCAGCGACCGGGACAGGGGTTCCTACGAGCAGTACTTC.

The chain combines TRBV28 with TRBJ1-6; 10 nucleotides align to TRBD1. The CDR3 is 12 amino acids. After removal of 10 bases from V and 10 bases from J, the junction contained 4 bases not matched to a gene. The V gene's germline CDR1 is MDHEN and CDR2 SYDVKM. Here the CDR3 reads CATDRGRSPLHF. For the CDR3, the DNA is TGTGCCACAGACAGGGGGCGGTCACCCCTCCACTTT.

The V call is TRBV19, the J call TRBJ1-2, with TRBD1 identical over 10 bases. The CDR3 loop spans 14 amino acids. Germline trimming cut 3 bases from V and 8 bases from J; bases unmatched to any gene: 6. Germline V gene sequence: CDR1 LNHDA, CDR2 SQIVND (reference sequence). The CDR3, as DNA: TGTGCCAGTAGTATCCAAGGGACAGGGGTGGGCTACACCTTC. Protein product: CASSIQGTGVGYTF.

V gene TRBV4-1 combines with J gene TRBJ1-1; D may be TRBD1 (5 bases). Per germline, CDR1 MGHRA and CDR2 YSYEKL. Trimming removed 1 base from V and 1 base from J, with 10 bases in between. The CDR3 consists of 15 residues. CDR3 DNA: TGCGCCAGCAGCCAAGGGGGAGGGGCGAACACTGAAGCTTTCTTT. It codes for CASSQGGGANTEAFF.

The rearrangement uses TRBV7-8 and TRBJ2-1; maybe TRBD1 (6 bases). The V gene lost 0 bases and the J gene lost 9 bases, with 15 bases spanning the gap. The CDR3 has 15 amino acids. CDR1 and CDR2 from the germline V gene are SGHVS and FQNEAQ. CDR3 amino acids: CASSLALRGSVEQFF. Written as DNA, the CDR3 is TGTGCCAGCAGCTTAGCTCTTAGGGGGTCGGTTGAGCAGTTCTTC.

The rearrangement links TRBV2 to TRBJ1-2, with D possibly TRBD1 on 5 matching bases. Germline CDR1 is SNHLY and CDR2 is FYNNEI. V was cut by 1 base and J by 2 bases, with 11 bases left in between. This CDR3 is built from 15 residues. CDR3 DNA: TGTGCCAGCAGTGAAGAATCCTCAGGGAACTATGGCTACACCTTC. Protein: CASSEESSGNYGYTF. Drawing the rest from reference TRBV2 and TRBJ1-2, the complete variable domain is EPEVTQTPSHQVTQMGQEVILRCVPISNHLYFYWYRQILGQKVEFLVSFYNNEISEKSEIFDDQFSVERPDGSNFTLKIRSTKLEDSAMYFCASSEESSGNYGYTFGSGTRLTVV.

The chain is built from TRBV5-8 and TRBJ1-1; TRBD1 matches 10 bases. The V gene's germline CDR1 is SGHTS and CDR2 YDEGEE. J lost 5 bases, V lost 0 bases, and 10 bases had no gene match. This CDR3 comprises 17 residues. CDR3 residues: CASSLGRQGAMWTEAFF. In nucleotides, the CDR3 is TGTGCCAGCAGCTTGGGTCGACAGGGGGCAATGTGGACTGAAGCTTTCTTT.

This rearrangement joins TRBV19 to TRBJ1-5; a weak D match, TRBD1 (6 bases). The CDR3 is 17 amino acids. Germline CDR1 is LNHDA and CDR2 is SQIVND (reference sequence). Trimming pared 5 bases from V and 1 base from J, leaving 18 bases between. For the CDR3, the DNA is TGTGCCAGTAGTGAAACAGGGTGGATTCAGAGCAATCAGCCCCAGCATTTT. It encodes CASSETGWIQSNQPQHF.

The J gene is TRBJ2-1, the V gene TRBV28, with 8 bases identical to TRBD1. Germline assignment: CDR1 MDHEN and CDR2 SYDVKM. This CDR3 comprises 13 residues. V trimming: 7 bases; J trimming: 7 bases; junction bases outside the gene matches: 6. CDR3 bases: TGTGCCAGCAATGCAGGGGGCTGGAATGAGCAGTTCTTC. Residues: CASNAGGWNEQFF.